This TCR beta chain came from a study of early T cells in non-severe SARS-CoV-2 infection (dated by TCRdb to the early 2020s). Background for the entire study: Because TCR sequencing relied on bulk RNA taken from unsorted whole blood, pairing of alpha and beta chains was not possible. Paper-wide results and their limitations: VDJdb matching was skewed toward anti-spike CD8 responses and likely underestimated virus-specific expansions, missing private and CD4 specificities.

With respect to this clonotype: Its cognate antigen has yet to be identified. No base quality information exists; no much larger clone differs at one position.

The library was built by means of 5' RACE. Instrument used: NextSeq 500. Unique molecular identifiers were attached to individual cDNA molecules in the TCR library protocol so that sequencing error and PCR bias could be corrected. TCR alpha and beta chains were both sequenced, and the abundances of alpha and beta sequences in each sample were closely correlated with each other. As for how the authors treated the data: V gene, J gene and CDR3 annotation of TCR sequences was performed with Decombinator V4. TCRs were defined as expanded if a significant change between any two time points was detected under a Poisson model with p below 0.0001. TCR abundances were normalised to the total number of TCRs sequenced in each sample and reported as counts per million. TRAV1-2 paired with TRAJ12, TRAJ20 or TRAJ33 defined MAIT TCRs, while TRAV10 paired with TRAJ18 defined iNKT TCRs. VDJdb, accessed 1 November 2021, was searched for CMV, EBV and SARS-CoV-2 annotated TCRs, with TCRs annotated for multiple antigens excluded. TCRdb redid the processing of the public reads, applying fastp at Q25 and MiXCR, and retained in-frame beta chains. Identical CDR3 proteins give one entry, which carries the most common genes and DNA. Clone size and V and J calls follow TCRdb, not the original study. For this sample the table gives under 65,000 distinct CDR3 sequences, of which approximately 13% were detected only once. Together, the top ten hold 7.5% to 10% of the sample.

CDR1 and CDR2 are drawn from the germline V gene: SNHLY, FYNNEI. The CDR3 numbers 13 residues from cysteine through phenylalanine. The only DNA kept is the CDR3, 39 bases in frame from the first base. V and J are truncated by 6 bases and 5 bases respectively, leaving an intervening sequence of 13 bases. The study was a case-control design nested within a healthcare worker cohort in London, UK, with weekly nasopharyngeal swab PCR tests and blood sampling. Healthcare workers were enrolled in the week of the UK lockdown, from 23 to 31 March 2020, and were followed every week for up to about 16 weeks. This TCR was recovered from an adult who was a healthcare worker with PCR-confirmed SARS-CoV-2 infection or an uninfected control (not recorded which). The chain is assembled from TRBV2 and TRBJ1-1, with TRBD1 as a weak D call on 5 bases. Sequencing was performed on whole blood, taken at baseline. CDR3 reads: CASSPPGGTEAFF. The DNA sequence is TGTGCCAGCAGCCCACCTGGGGGGACTGAAGCTTTCTTT.